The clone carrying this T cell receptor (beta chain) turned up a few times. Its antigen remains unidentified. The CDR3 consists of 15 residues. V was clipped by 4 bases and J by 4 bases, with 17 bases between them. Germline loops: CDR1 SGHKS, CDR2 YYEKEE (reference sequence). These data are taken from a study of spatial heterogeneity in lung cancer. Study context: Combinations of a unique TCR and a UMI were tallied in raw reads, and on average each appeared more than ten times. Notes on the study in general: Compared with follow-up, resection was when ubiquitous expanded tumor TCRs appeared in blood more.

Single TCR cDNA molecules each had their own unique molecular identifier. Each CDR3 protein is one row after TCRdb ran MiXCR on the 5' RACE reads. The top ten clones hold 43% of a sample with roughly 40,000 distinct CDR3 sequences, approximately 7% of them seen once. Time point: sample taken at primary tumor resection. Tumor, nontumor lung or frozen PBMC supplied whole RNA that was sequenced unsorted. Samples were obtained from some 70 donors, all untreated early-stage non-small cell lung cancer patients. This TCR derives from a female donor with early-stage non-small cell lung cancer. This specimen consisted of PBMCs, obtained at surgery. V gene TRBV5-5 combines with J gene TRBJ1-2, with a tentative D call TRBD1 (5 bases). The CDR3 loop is CASSRDSTFSYGYTF. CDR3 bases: TGTGCCAGCAGCCGTGACAGTACCTTTTCCTATGGCTACACCTTC.